The TCR beta chain under discussion was sequenced for a study of Graves' ophthalmopathy and Graves' hyperthyroidism. V gave up 10 bases and J gave up 3 bases, with 9 bases separating them. The CDR3 loop spans 11 amino acids. The germline V gene encodes CDR1 SNHLY and CDR2 FYNNEI. Hyperthyroidism patients were newly diagnosed, under 2 months' duration, aged 18 to 65. There are many counts of this clonotype. The authors amplified TCR beta CDR3 regions, and they did so from RNA transcripts for repertoire sequencing. The first-round RT-PCR employed HTBI primers together with the Qiagen OneStep RT-PCR kit. A multiplex PCR was then performed as the second round. In TCRdb, the multiplex PCR reads were re-called with MiXCR into one record per CDR3 protein. The repertoire consists of hundreds of thousands of distinct CDR3 sequences, with 20% to 25% occurring once and the leading ten covering approximately 6.5%.

The V and J genes are TRBV2 and TRBJ2-5, with D uncertain. The receptor was isolated from a woman under 30 with stable Graves' hyperthyroidism. Some clones in this sample may be carry-over from other donors' samples. The sequenced sample consisted of peripheral blood. The CDR3 reads CATSWEETQYF. The CDR3 DNA is TGTGCCACTTCCTGGGAAGAGACCCAGTACTTC.